The 32 T cell receptor beta chains in this list originate from one sample, sequenced in a study of blood T cell repertoires in COVID-19. TCRdb's copy holds only in-frame clones and misses some; the assay was immunoSEQ multiplex PCR. The table includes 200,000 to 250,000 clones, 90% detected once. Input material: PBMCs or T cells enriched from blood (not recorded which). The receptors come from a man aged 30 to 39 who had been exposed to COVID-19.

In its sample, this clone was seen once. The chain couples TRBV6-7 to TRBJ2-1; 9 nucleotides match TRBD2. TRBV6-7 is flagged as an ORF with uncertain function. V lost 2 bases and J lost 4; bases outside the gene matches: 6. CDR3 size: 16 residues. CDR3 coding DNA: TGTGCCAGCAGTTACGTTGGCGGGGGGGCATACAATGAGCAGTTCTTC. This sequence encodes CASSYVGGGAYNEQFF.

V is TRBV2 and J is TRBJ2-1; maybe TRBD2 (6 bases). This CDR3 comprises 16 residues. V was cut by 1 base and J by 5 bases, with 15 bases left in between. Germline V gene sequence: CDR1 SNHLY, CDR2 FYNNEI. CDR3 nucleotides: TGTGCCAGCAGTGAAGTGGTAGGGAGGAGGGACAATGAGCAGTTCTTC. Translation gives CASSEVVGRRDNEQFF.

This sequence joins TRBV7-6 and TRBJ2-1; 8 nucleotides line up with TRBD1. J was trimmed by 8 bases and V by 8 bases; bases with no gene match: 14. Per germline, CDR1 SGHVS and CDR2 FNYEAQ. The CDR3 contains 15 residues. The CDR3 nucleotides are TGTGCCAGCGAACAGGACAGGGCCGGAGGGGATGAGCAGTTCTTC. Translating it yields CASEQDRAGGDEQFF.

The chain uses TRBV19 and TRBJ1-5; a possible D gene is TRBD1 (5 bases). CDR1 and CDR2 from the germline V gene are LNHDA and SQIVND (reference sequence). V was pared by 3 bases and J by 1 base, with 7 bases between. This CDR3 region has 14 residues. The CDR3: CASSIRQSNQPQHF. In DNA, the CDR3 is TGTGCCAGTAGTATCCGACAGAGCAATCAGCCCCAGCATTTT.

The chain links TRBV19 to TRBJ1-3, with no clear D. Germline V gene sequence: CDR1 LNHDA, CDR2 SQIVND (reference sequence). The CDR3 length is 16 residues. Trimming left V 6 bases short and J 0 bases short, with 15 bases between. This CDR3 is CASSILGLNSGNTIYF. The CDR3 nucleotides read TGTGCCAGTAGCATTCTAGGACTGAACTCTGGAAACACCATATATTTT.

V usage is TRBV12-3 or TRBV12-4 and J usage is TRBJ1-1, with a weak D call TRBD1 (5 bases). The CDR3 is 13 residues long. Trimming took off 0 bases at V and 7 bases at J, with 9 bases between the two ends. In DNA form, the CDR3 reads TGTGCCAGCAGTTTAGCTGGGGGGAGTGAAGCTTTCTTT. This sequence encodes CASSLAGGSEAFF.

The V and J genes are TRBV19 and TRBJ1-1, with D maybe TRBD1 (5 bases). CDR3 length equals 13 residues. The germline V and J ends were trimmed by 3 bases and 5 bases, with 10 bases remaining between them. CDR1 is LNHDA, CDR2 SQIVND, per germline (reference sequence). CDR3: CASSMGEGTEAFF. The CDR3 nucleotides read TGTGCCAGTAGTATGGGGGAGGGAACTGAAGCTTTCTTT. Full variable domain (remainder filled in from reference TRBV19 and TRBJ1-1): DGGITQSPKYLFRKEGQNVTLSCEQNLNHDAMYWYRQDPGQGLRLIYYSQIVNDFQKGDIAEGYSVSREKKESFPLTVTSAQKNPTAFYLCASSMGEGTEAFFGQGTRLTVV.

The rearrangement uses TRBV4-2 and TRBJ2-1; 12 bases map to TRBD2. CDR3 length: 16 residues. Trimming at V came to 3 bases and at J to 4 bases, leaving 4 bases not matched to a gene. Germline values: CDR1 LGHNA, CDR2 YNFKEQ. CDR3 loop: CASSQPLAGGYNEQFF. In DNA, the CDR3 is TGTGCCAGCAGCCAGCCACTAGCGGGGGGATACAATGAGCAGTTCTTC.

The V call is TRBV3-1 (or the pseudogene TRBV3-2), the J call TRBJ2-1, with 10 bases identical to TRBD2. Germline CDR1 and CDR2: LGHDT and YNNKEL (reference sequence). The trim removed 2 bases at V and 5 bases at J, leaving 3 bases unmatched. This CDR3 has 15 amino acids. CDR3 DNA: TGTGCCAGCAGCCAACTAGCGGGGGTAGACAATGAGCAGTTCTTC. It codes for CASSQLAGVDNEQFF.

The chain joins TRBV2 to TRBJ1-1; D remains ambiguous. Per the germline V gene, CDR1 is SNHLY and CDR2 is FYNNEI. V was cut by 3 bases and J by 2 bases, with 7 bases left in between. This CDR3 is built from 13 residues. The CDR3 region is CASSDMTNTEAFF. Here the CDR3 DNA reads TGTGCCAGCAGTGATATGACAAACACTGAAGCTTTCTTT.

This chain links TRBV5-1 with TRBJ1-4; D remains unclear. Germline V lookup: CDR1 SGHRS, CDR2 YFSETQ. The CDR3 covers 14 residues. Trimming removed 1 base from V and 3 bases from J, with 7 bases in between. CDR3 residues: CASSLMQSNEKLFF. For the CDR3, the DNA is TGCGCCAGCAGCTTGATGCAGTCTAATGAAAAACTGTTTTTT.

The count of this clone is one. The chain links TRBV7-3 to TRBJ1-1, with D possibly matching TRBD1 (6 bases). CDR1 is SGHTA, CDR2 FQGTGA, per germline. V was cut by 4 bases and J by 4 bases, with 16 bases left in between. The CDR3 runs to 15 residues. CDR3 protein: CASSSSGLGATEAFF. The CDR3 coding sequence is TGTGCCAGCAGCTCCTCTGGGTTGGGGGCCACTGAAGCTTTCTTT.

With respect to this clone: Relative to the germline gene, one junction end is altered; a read error may explain this. This sequence joins TRBV27 and TRBJ2-3; 8 nucleotides agree with TRBD1. The CDR3 extends over 13 amino acids. CDR1 is MNHEY and CDR2 is SMNVEV in the germline V gene (reference sequence). The CDR3 loop reads CVSSTTGVYTQYF. The CDR3, as DNA: TGTGTCAGCAGTACGACAGGGGTTTATACGCAGTATTTT.

The V gene is TRBV7-2, the J gene TRBJ2-3; 16 bases align to TRBD2. CDR3 length: 16 residues. From germline, CDR1 is SGHTA and CDR2 FQGNSA. Unmatched junction bases numbered 4, after V lost 6 bases and J lost 4 bases. The CDR3 protein is CASSTGLAGGSDTQYF. The CDR3 DNA sequence: TGTGCCAGCAGTACGGGACTAGCGGGGGGGTCAGATACGCAGTATTTT.

The gene calls are TRBV3-1 (or the pseudogene TRBV3-2) and TRBJ1-2; 7 bases are shared with TRBD1. In germline, CDR1 is LGHDT, CDR2 YNNKEL (reference sequence). The CDR3 covers 18 residues. The trim removed 0 bases at V and 3 bases at J, leaving 13 bases unmatched. CDR3 sequence reads: CASSQEAVRRGRDYGYTF. For the CDR3, the DNA is TGTGCCAGCAGCCAAGAGGCTGTTCGGAGGGGGCGAGACTATGGCTACACCTTC.

This chain uses TRBV6-5 with TRBJ2-7, with 12 bases aligning to TRBD2. The V gene end was trimmed by 0 bases and the J gene end by 4 bases; junction bases not matched to a gene: 4. The CDR3 runs to 16 residues. The germline V gene has CDR1 MNHEY and CDR2 SVGAGI. This CDR3 is CASSYSKLAGGYEQYF. The CDR3 bases are TGTGCCAGCAGTTACTCGAAACTAGCGGGGGGTTACGAGCAGTACTTC.

J is TRBJ2-1 and V is TRBV7-9; 11 bases align to TRBD2. CDR1 is SEHNR, CDR2 FQNEAQ, per germline (reference sequence). The CDR3 consists of 15 residues. V lost 5 bases to trimming and J lost 4 bases; unmatched junction nucleotides: 4. CDR3 in DNA: TGTGCCAGCAGCCTAGTAGCGGGGGGGTACAATGAGCAGTTCTTC. Translation: CASSLVAGGYNEQFF.

The chain is built from TRBV28 and TRBJ1-1; 8 bases match TRBD1. After removal of 5 bases from V and 4 bases from J, the junction contained 12 bases not matched to a gene. The CDR3 is 16 amino acids. The germline V gene encodes CDR1 MDHEN and CDR2 SYDVKM. The CDR3 region is CASSPPGGGRSTEAFF. In DNA form, the CDR3 reads TGTGCCAGCAGTCCTCCAGGGGGCGGTAGGAGCACTGAAGCTTTCTTT.

This sequence joins TRBV6-2 or TRBV6-3 and TRBJ1-1, with D maybe TRBD1 (5 bases). Germline loops: CDR1 MNHEY, CDR2 SVGEGT. Trimming removed 2 bases at V and 0 bases at J, with 13 bases between. The CDR3 runs 16 residues. The CDR3 coding sequence is TGTGCCAGCAGTTACGGGGGGAAAGTCATGAACACTGAAGCTTTCTTT. It is translated as CASSYGGKVMNTEAFF.

The V gene is TRBV3-1 (or the pseudogene TRBV3-2), the J gene TRBJ1-1, with D possibly TRBD1 on 5 matching bases. CDR1 LGHDT and CDR2 YNNKEL come from the germline V gene (reference sequence). The CDR3 extends over 15 amino acids. V lost 4 bases and J lost 5, with 17 bases in between. The CDR3 region is CASSPPMGQTTEAFF. CDR3 nucleotide sequence: TGTGCCAGCAGCCCACCGATGGGGCAGACGACTGAAGCTTTCTTT.

This chain uses TRBV7-6 with TRBJ2-2; D is undetermined. With 5 bases removed from V and 2 bases from J, the gap between germline ends came to 3 bases. The CDR3 runs 12 residues. Germline V gene sequence: CDR1 SGHVS, CDR2 FNYEAQ. CDR3: CASSLNTGELFF. The CDR3 nucleotides are TGTGCCAGCAGCCTAAACACCGGGGAGCTGTTTTTT.

V and J are TRBV21-1 and TRBJ1-5; TRBD1, the table's D call, lacks a check against the DNA. TRBV21-1 is recorded as a pseudogene. The length of the CDR3 is 15 residues. DNA for the CDR3: TGTGCCAGCAGCAAAATCCTGATGGCAGAACCGCCCCAGCATTTT. It is translated as CASSKILMAEPPQHF.

The CDR3 region is CASSVRSQAESNTGELFF. The CDR3 DNA follows: TGTGCCAGCAGCGTACGGTCACAGGCTGAGAGTAACACCGGGGAGCTGTTTTTT. V gene TRBV9 combines with J gene TRBJ2-2; TRBD1 might be the D (5 bases). The germline gives CDR1 SGDLS, CDR2 YYNGEE. V shed 1 base and J shed 2 bases, with 18 bases lying between them. The CDR3 totals 18 residues.

The chain combines TRBV4-1 with TRBJ2-7, with a weak D call TRBD2 (5 bases). This CDR3 contains 16 residues. Trimming took off 0 bases at V and 0 bases at J, with 12 bases between the two ends. CDR1 and CDR2 from the germline V gene are MGHRA and YSYEKL. CDR3 nucleotide sequence: TGCGCCAGCAGCCAAGATTCGGTGGGGAGCTCCTACGAGCAGTACTTC. Amino acid sequence: CASSQDSVGSSYEQYF.

The rearrangement joins TRBV19 to TRBJ1-5; 7 bases map to TRBD1. The CDR3 is 14 amino acids. V was clipped by 8 bases and J by 7 bases; unmatched bases: 11. Germline loops: CDR1 LNHDA, CDR2 SQIVND (reference sequence). CDR3 protein: CASREQGSGQPQHF. The CDR3 DNA reads as TGTGCCAGTCGGGAACAGGGGTCAGGACAGCCCCAGCATTTT.

The chain combines TRBV5-1 with TRBJ2-2; 8 nucleotides agree with TRBD1. Looked up from germline, CDR1 is SGHRS and CDR2 is YFSETQ. CDR3 length: 16 amino acids. After removal of 4 bases from V and 3 bases from J, the junction contained 8 bases not matched to a gene. The CDR3 bases are TGCGCCAGCAGCGCGGTACAGGGGGGACACACCGGGGAGCTGTTTTTT. Amino acid sequence: CASSAVQGGHTGELFF. Combining the CDR3 with reference TRBV5-1 and TRBJ2-2 gives the whole variable domain KAGVTQTPRYLIKTRGQQVTLSCSPISGHRSVSWYQQTPGQGLQFLFEYFSETQRNKGNFPGRFSGRQFSNSRSEMNVSTLELGDSALYLCASSAVQGGHTGELFFGEGSRLTVL.

This chain joins TRBV3-1 (or the pseudogene TRBV3-2) and TRBJ2-1, with 7 bases lining up with TRBD2. There are 15 residues in the CDR3. V trimming: 5 bases; J trimming: 6 bases; junction bases outside the gene matches: 10. Germline V lookup: CDR1 LGHDT, CDR2 YNNKEL (reference sequence). In DNA, the CDR3 is TGTGCCAGCAGCAATAGCGGGCCGTTAGCCAATGAGCAGTTCTTC. It is translated as CASSNSGPLANEQFF.

The genes are TRBV19 and TRBJ1-5; D gene unclear. Trimming cost V 4 bases and J 3 bases, with 7 bases left between them. This CDR3 spans 13 amino acids. Germline V gene lookup returns CDR1 LNHDA and CDR2 SQIVND (reference sequence). DNA for the CDR3: TGTGCCAGTAGTAGTGTAATCAATCAGCCCCAGCATTTT. Protein sequence: CASSSVINQPQHF.

The CDR3 protein is CASSVSHTSGGLSYNEQFF. The DNA of the CDR3 is TGTGCCAGCAGCGTCTCCCATACTAGCGGGGGATTATCCTACAATGAGCAGTTCTTC. This sequence joins TRBV9 and TRBJ2-1; TRBD2 matches 11 bases. The CDR3 is made up of 19 amino acids. The V gene end was trimmed by 2 bases and the J gene end by 1 base; junction bases not matched to a gene: 11. Germline CDR1 is SGDLS and CDR2 is YYNGEE.

The J gene is TRBJ2-7, the V gene TRBV4-1, with TRBD2 matching over 7 bases. Per the germline V gene, CDR1 is MGHRA and CDR2 is YSYEKL. This CDR3 comprises 15 residues. Trimming took 4 bases from V and 7 from J; bases not matched to a gene: 13. The CDR3 nucleotides read TGCGCCAGCAGCCCCCTCGCTGCTACGGGGGGTGAGCAGTACTTC. Translation: CASSPLAATGGEQYF.

The gene calls are TRBV2 and TRBJ2-3; D is perhaps TRBD1 (6 bases). V was cut by 6 bases and J by 2 bases, with 15 bases left in between. This CDR3 has 15 residues. The germline CDR1 and CDR2 sequences are SNHLY and FYNNEI. This CDR3 is CASRADRRNTDTQYF. The CDR3 DNA is TGTGCCAGCAGGGCGGACAGAAGGAACACAGATACGCAGTATTTT.

The CDR3 sequence is CASSSGLALFGEQFF. In nucleotides, the CDR3 is TGTGCCAGCAGCTCGGGACTAGCATTATTCGGGGAGCAGTTCTTC. The chain carries TRBV11-3 and TRBJ2-1, with TRBD2 matching 9 bases. Germline V lookup: CDR1 SGHNT, CDR2 YENEEA. Trimming removed 4 bases from V and 10 bases from J; junction bases left unmatched: 11. This CDR3 is built from 15 residues.